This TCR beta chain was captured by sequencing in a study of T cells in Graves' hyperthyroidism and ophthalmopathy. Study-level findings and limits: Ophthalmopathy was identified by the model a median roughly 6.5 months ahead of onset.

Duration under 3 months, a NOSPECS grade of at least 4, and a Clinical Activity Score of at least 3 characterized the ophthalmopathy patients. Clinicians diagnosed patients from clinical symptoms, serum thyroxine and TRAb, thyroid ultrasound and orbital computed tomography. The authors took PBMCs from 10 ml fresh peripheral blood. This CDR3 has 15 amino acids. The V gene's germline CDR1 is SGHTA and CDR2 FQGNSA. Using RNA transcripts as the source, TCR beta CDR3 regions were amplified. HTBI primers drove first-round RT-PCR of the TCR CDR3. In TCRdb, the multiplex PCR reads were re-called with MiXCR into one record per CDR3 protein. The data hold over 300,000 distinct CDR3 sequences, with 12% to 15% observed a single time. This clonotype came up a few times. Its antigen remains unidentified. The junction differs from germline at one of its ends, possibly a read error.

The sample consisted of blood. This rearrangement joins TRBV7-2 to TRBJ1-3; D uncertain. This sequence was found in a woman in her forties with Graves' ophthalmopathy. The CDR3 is CASSRRRRNGDTIYF. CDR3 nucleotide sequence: TGTGCCAGCAGCCGCCGGCGCAGGAATGGAGACACCATATATTTT.